The entry that follows covers one T cell receptor (beta chain) sequence. V shed 2 bases, J shed 1 base, and the junction held 6 bases outside the gene matches. Per the germline V gene, CDR1 is SGDLS and CDR2 is YYNGEE. This CDR3 region has 16 residues. Data came from immunoSEQ multiplex PCR; TCRdb stores just in-frame clones and leaves some out. This table holds under 80,000 clones, approximately 89% found once. The data were taken from a study of blood T cell repertoires in COVID-19. Whole-study context: T cells, B-cell-depleted T cells, or PBMCs provided the cDNA or gDNA that served as material.

The sequenced material came from peripheral blood. This chain joins TRBV9 and TRBJ1-3, with 7 positions matching TRBD1. The receptor was isolated from a man between 60 and 70 years old with acute or convalescent COVID-19. The DNA for the CDR3 is TGTGCCAGCAGCGTTAATACAGGGGCGTCTGGAAACACCATATATTTT. Its translation: CASSVNTGASGNTIYF.